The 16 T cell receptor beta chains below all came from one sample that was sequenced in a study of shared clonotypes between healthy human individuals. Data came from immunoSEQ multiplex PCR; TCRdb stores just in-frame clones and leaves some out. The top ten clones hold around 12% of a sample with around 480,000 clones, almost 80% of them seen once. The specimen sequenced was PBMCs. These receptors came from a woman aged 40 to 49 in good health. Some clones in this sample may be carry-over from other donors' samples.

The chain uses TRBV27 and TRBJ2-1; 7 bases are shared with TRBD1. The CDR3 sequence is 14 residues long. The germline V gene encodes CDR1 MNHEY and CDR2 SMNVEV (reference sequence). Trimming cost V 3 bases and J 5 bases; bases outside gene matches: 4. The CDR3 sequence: CASSFRDRHNEQFF. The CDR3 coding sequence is TGTGCCAGCAGTTTTCGGGACAGACACAATGAGCAGTTCTTC.

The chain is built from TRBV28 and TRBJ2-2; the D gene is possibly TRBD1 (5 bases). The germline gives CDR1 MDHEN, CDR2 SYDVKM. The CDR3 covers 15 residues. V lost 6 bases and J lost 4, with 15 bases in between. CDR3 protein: CASRITGKPTGELFF. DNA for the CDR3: TGTGCCAGCAGGATTACAGGAAAACCCACCGGGGAGCTGTTTTTT.

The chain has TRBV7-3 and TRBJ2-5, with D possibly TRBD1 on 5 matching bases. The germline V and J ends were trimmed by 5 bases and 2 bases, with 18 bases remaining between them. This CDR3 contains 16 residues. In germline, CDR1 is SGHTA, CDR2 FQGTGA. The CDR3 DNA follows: TGTGCCAGCAGCCCTACCAGGGTATGGGTTCAAGAGACCCAGTACTTC. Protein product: CASSPTRVWVQETQYF.

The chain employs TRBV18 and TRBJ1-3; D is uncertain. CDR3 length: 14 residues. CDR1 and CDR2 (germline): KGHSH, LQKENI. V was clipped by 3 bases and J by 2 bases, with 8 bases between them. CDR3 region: CASSPGGTGNTIYF. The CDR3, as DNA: TGTGCCAGCTCACCGGGAGGGACTGGAAACACCATATATTTT.

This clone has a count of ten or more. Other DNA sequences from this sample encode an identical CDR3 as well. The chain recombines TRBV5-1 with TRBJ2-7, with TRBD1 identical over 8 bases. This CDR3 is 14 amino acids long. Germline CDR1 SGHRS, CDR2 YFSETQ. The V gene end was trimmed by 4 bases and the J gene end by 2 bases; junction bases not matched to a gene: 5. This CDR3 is CASSPGQGAYEQYF. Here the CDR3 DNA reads TGCGCCAGCAGCCCCGGACAGGGAGCCTACGAGCAGTACTTC. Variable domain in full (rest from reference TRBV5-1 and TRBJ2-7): KAGVTQTPRYLIKTRGQQVTLSCSPISGHRSVSWYQQTPGQGLQFLFEYFSETQRNKGNFPGRFSGRQFSNSRSEMNVSTLELGDSALYLCASSPGQGAYEQYFGPGTRLTVT.

CDR3 sequence reads: CASSTYPGRVDGYTF. In DNA form, the CDR3 reads TGTGCCAGCAGCACTTACCCTGGCCGGGTGGATGGCTACACCTTC. The V call is TRBV7-8, the J call TRBJ1-2, with unresolved D. Germline-derived CDR1 and CDR2 are SGHVS and FQNEAQ. V was shortened by 5 bases and J by 6 bases, with 19 bases between the two germline ends. The length of the CDR3 is 15 residues.

CDR3 in amino acids: CASSMAGTQNTDTQYF. The CDR3 coding sequence is TGTGCCAGCAGCATGGCCGGGACTCAAAACACAGATACGCAGTATTTT. This chain uses TRBV13 with TRBJ2-3, with TRBD2 as a possible D gene (6 bases). CDR3 size: 16 residues. Germline assignment: CDR1 PRHDT and CDR2 FYEKMQ (reference sequence). V lost 5 bases, J lost 2 bases, and 17 bases lay in between.

In nucleotides, the CDR3 is TGTGCCAGCAGTCCCTCCGGGACCCTTACGACGCAGTATTTT. Translation: CASSPSGTLTTQYF. This chain links TRBV28 with TRBJ2-3; TRBD1 or TRBD2 may be the D gene (5 bases each). The V end was cut by 5 bases, the J end by 9 bases, with 18 bases between. The V gene's germline CDR1 is MDHEN and CDR2 SYDVKM. CDR3 length: 14 amino acids. The full variable domain, with the rest looked up from reference TRBV28 and TRBJ2-3, is DVKVTQSSRYLVKRTGEKVFLECVQDMDHENMFWYRQDPGLGLRLIYFSYDVKMKEKGDIPEGYSVSREKKERFSLILESASTNQTSMYLCASSPSGTLTTQYFGPGTRLTVL.

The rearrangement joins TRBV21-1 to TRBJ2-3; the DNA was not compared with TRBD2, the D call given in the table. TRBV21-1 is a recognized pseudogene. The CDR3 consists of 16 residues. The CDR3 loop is CASSNSIAGATDTQYF. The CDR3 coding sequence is TGTGCCAGCAGCAATAGCATAGCGGGAGCCACAGATACGCAGTATTTT.

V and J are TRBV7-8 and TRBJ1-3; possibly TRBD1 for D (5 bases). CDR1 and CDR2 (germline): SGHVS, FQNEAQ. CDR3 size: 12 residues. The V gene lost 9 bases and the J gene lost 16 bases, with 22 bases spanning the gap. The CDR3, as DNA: TGTGCCAGTAGCACCCGGGACGGAGCTTTGTATTTT. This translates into CASSTRDGALYF.

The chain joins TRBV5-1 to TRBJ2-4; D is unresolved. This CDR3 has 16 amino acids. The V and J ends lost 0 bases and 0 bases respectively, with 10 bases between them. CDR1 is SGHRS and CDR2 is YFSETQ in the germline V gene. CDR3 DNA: TGCGCCAGCAGCTTGGCCGCGGAGCTAGCCAAAAACATTCAGTACTTC. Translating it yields CASSLAAELAKNIQYF. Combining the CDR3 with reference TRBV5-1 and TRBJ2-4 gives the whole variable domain KAGVTQTPRYLIKTRGQQVTLSCSPISGHRSVSWYQQTPGQGLQFLFEYFSETQRNKGNFPGRFSGRQFSNSRSEMNVSTLELGDSALYLCASSLAAELAKNIQYFGAGTRLSVL.

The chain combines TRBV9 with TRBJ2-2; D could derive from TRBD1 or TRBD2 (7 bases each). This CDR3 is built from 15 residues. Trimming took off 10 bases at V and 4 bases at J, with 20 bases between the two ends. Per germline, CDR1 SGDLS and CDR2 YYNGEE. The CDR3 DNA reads TGTGCCGGTCACGGGGGGACAGCTTCCACCGGGGAGCTGTTTTTT. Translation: CAGHGGTASTGELFF.

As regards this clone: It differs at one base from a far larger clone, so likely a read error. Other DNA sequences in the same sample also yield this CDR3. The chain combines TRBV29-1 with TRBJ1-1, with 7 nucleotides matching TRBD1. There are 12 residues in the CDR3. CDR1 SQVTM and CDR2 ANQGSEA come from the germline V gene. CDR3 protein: CSGGQQNTEAFF. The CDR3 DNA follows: TGCAGCGGGGGACAGCAGAACACTGAGGCTTTCTTT.

CDR3 DNA: TGTGCCAGCAGTCGGACTAGCGGGAGGGTCTCCTACGAGCAGTACTTC. Amino acid sequence: CASSRTSGRVSYEQYF. V gene TRBV27 combines with J gene TRBJ2-7; 15 bases are a match to TRBD2. The germline CDR1 and CDR2 sequences are MNHEY and SMNVEV (reference sequence). The CDR3 consists of 16 residues. V lost 5 bases and J lost 0; bases outside the gene matches: 2.

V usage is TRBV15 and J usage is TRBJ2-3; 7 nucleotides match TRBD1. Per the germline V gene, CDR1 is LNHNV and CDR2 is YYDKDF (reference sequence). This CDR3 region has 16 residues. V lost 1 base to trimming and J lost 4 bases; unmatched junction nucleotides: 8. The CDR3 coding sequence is TGTGCCACCAGCAGAGGACAGGGCCTAGACTCAGATACGCAGTATTTT. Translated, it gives CATSRGQGLDSDTQYF.

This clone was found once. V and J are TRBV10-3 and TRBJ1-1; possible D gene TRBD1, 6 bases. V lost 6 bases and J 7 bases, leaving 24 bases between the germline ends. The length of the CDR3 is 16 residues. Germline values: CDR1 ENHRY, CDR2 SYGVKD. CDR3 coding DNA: TGTGCCATCAGGTATTCCGTACAGGGTCTGGGAGGTGAAGCTTTCTTT. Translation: CAIRYSVQGLGGEAFF.